A selection of T cell receptor beta chains follows, all from one sample in a study of Tregs in tolerant kidney transplant recipients. Sequenced by immunoSEQ multiplex PCR; TCRdb stores in-frame clones only, minus some. The table has around 98,000 clones, approximately 94% seen once; the top ten hold approximately 0.48%. The sample in question was CD4+ T cells from blood, obtained before the transplant. The origin of the receptors is a human donor who received a combined kidney and bone marrow transplant. The CDR3 runs from the conserved cysteine through the conserved F or W. The order of the fields is J gene, clone size, D gene, V gene, CDR3 protein, CDR3 DNA. A D gene is named only where the DNA matches it firmly. The listing skips clone size in some rows; elsewhere it reads once, few, many or a size class.

>TRBJ2-1|NA|TRBD2|TRBV4-3
CASSLGRASIDEQFF
TGCGCCAGCAGCCTCGGGAGGGCCTCCATAGATGAGCAGTTCTTC
>TRBJ1-2|NA|TRBD1|TRBV7-3
CASSLIPTGDYGYTF
TGTGCCAGCAGCTTAATCCCAACAGGGGACTATGGCTACACCTTC
>TRBJ1-5|NA|NA|TRBV7-9
CASSLAAYGESQPQHF
TGTGCCAGCAGCTTAGCAGCCTATGGAGAGAGTCAGCCCCAGCATTTT
>TRBJ1-5|once|TRBD1|TRBV4-1
CASSQDPPYRGLEQPQHF
TGCGCCAGCAGCCAAGATCCCCCTTACAGGGGGCTTGAGCAGCCCCAGCATTTT
>TRBJ1-1|NA|NA|TRBV11-3
CASSSNGQSGTEAFF
TGTGCCAGCAGCTCGAACGGACAGTCCGGCACTGAAGCTTTCTTT
>TRBJ1-1|NA|TRBD1|TRBV6-5
CASRPRQGRAFF
TGTGCCAGCAGACCGCGACAGGGAAGAGCTTTCTTT
>TRBJ2-1|NA|TRBD2|TRBV18
CASSTGGVEQFF
TGTGCCAGCTCAACGGGAGGGGTTGAGCAGTTCTTC
>TRBJ2-7|NA|TRBD2|TRBV4-1
CASSPDRLAGNYEQYF
TGCGCCAGCAGCCCTGACCGACTAGCGGGGAACTACGAGCAGTACTTC
>TRBJ2-3|NA|NA|TRBV4-1
CASSQAGSSTDTQYF
TGCGCCAGCAGCCAAGCGGGTTCTAGCACAGATACGCAGTATTTT
>TRBJ2-7|NA|TRBD2|TRBV18
CASSPRTSGSYEQYF
TGTGCCAGCTCACCTAGGACTAGCGGGAGCTACGAGCAGTACTTC
>TRBJ1-1|NA|NA|TRBV11-2
CASSFQENTEAFF
TGTGCCAGCAGCTTTCAGGAAAACACTGAAGCTTTCTTT
>TRBJ2-7|NA|NA|TRBV7-2
CASSFAAPTFEQYF
TGTGCCAGCAGCTTTGCGGCGCCTACCTTCGAGCAGTACTTC
>TRBJ1-2|NA|TRBD1|TRBV7-2
CASSTTGGWGYTF
TGTGCCAGCAGTACGACAGGGGGCTGGGGCTACACCTTC
>TRBJ2-7|once|TRBD2|TRBV4-1
CASSQGTSGLTYEQYF
TGCGCCAGCAGCCAAGGGACTAGCGGGCTGACCTACGAGCAGTACTTC
>TRBJ2-7|NA|NA|TRBV4-1
CASRMTGLRDEQYF
TGCGCCAGCAGGATGACAGGTTTACGGGACGAGCAGTACTTC
>TRBJ2-3|NA|NA|TRBV20-1
CSATDTQYF
TGCAGTGCTACGGATACGCAGTATTTT
>TRBJ1-5|NA|TRBD1|TRBV19
CASTGQGAIWPQHF
TGTGCCAGTACCGGACAGGGGGCCATATGGCCCCAGCATTTT
>TRBJ1-1|NA|TRBD1|TRBV30
CALRRGQIAEAFF
TGTGCCCTGAGGAGGGGGCAGATCGCTGAAGCTTTCTTT